The text below deals with one T cell receptor (beta chain). Its antigen is currently unknown. The data derive from a study of monozygotic twins with inflammatory bowel disease. The TCR libraries each used total RNA (approximately 3,300 ng per library). UMIs that included a 6-nucleotide sample barcode were added by template switching, which took place during cDNA synthesis. TCRdb derives one entry per CDR3 protein from the 5' RACE reads, leaving out DNA. The sample has about 140,000 distinct CDR3 sequences; the top ten hold around 1.2%. The germline gives CDR1 MNHNS, CDR2 SASEGT. The CDR3 runs to 11 residues. Study-level points and caveats: Researchers reported no repertoire similarity difference between concordant and discordant twins, possibly from limited power.

The receptor comes from a human donor with ulcerative colitis or Crohn's disease, or a healthy co-twin of an affected twin (not recorded which). The chain carries TRBV6-1 and TRBJ1-5. Material: blood. CDR3 sequence: CASSDGQPQHF.